What follows is one TCR beta chain and its context. Its target is not known. This sample was included in a study of vaccination effects on CD4 cells after COVID-19. Findings and caveats of the study: Clones arising from infection and from vaccination showed marked clonal contraction late after vaccination.

Antigen-specific CD4+ T cells expanded by the ViraFEST assay with viral peptide pools were then sequenced. Following culture for roughly 10 days, CD4+ T cells were isolated. BNT162b2 vaccine or mRNA-1273 vaccine was given to participants in two doses. The researchers cultured some 2.1 million PBMC per well with about 10 IU/ml IL-2 and 8.5 to 10 ug/ml peptides. Data came from immunoSEQ multiplex PCR; TCRdb stores just in-frame clones and leaves some out. This sample has roughly 68,000 clones, with 70% to 85% found just once. V lost 3 bases and J lost 6, with 6 bases in between. CDR3 length: 11 residues. Germline CDR1 SGHRS, CDR2 YFSETQ.

The chain has TRBV5-1 and TRBJ1-1; no firm D call. The material was CD4+ T cells from PBMCs cultured with HCoV-229E spike peptides, obtained after COVID-19 vaccination. The source is a human donor who received a COVID-19 vaccine. CDR3 sequence reads: CASSSNAEAFF. CDR3 sequence (DNA): TGCGCCAGCAGCTCTAACGCTGAAGCTTTCTTT. Complete variable domain (other parts from reference TRBV5-1 and TRBJ1-1): KAGVTQTPRYLIKTRGQQVTLSCSPISGHRSVSWYQQTPGQGLQFLFEYFSETQRNKGNFPGRFSGRQFSNSRSEMNVSTLELGDSALYLCASSSNAEAFFGQGTRLTVV.